One sample yielded the 21 T cell receptor beta chains listed below, sequenced in a study of cytomegalovirus exposure and HLA in healthy donors. The PCR made use of 60 Vbeta and 13 Jbeta primers. Sequencing was performed with immunoSEQ multiplex PCR; in TCRdb, only in-frame clones are kept and a portion is missing. The sample holds 200,000 to 250,000 clones, approximately 78% seen once. Specimen: PBMCs. Receptors were obtained from a man aged 25 to 40 in good health and CMV-seronegative.

V and J are TRBV4-1 and TRBJ2-7; TRBD1 matches at 7 bases. The CDR3 is 16 amino acids. Germline V lookup: CDR1 MGHRA, CDR2 YSYEKL. The V gene end was trimmed by 1 base and the J gene end by 1 base; junction bases not matched to a gene: 7. The CDR3 coding sequence is TGCGCCAGCAGCCAAGGGACAGGCCTTGATTCCTACGAGCAGTACTTC. It specifies CASSQGTGLDSYEQYF.

This clone has just one count. The V call is TRBV27, the J call TRBJ2-4; D gene unclear. This CDR3 spans 13 amino acids. V lost 3 bases and J lost 9, with 12 bases in between. The germline gives CDR1 MNHEY, CDR2 SMNVEV (reference sequence). DNA of the CDR3: TGTGCCAGCAGTTTTACCGGGTACGGCATTCAGTACTTC. This codes for CASSFTGYGIQYF.

The genes are TRBV7-6 and TRBJ1-1; tentative D call: TRBD1 (6 bases). The CDR3 consists of 14 residues. CDR1 is SGHVS and CDR2 is FNYEAQ in the germline V gene. Trimming took off 5 bases at V and 5 bases at J, with 15 bases between the two ends. The CDR3 here is CASSHGTSKTEAFF. In nucleotides, the CDR3 is TGTGCCAGCAGCCACGGGACATCGAAGACTGAAGCTTTCTTT.

V and J are TRBV2 and TRBJ2-1; perhaps TRBD1 as D (6 bases). The CDR3 is 15 amino acids. V was cut by 7 bases and J by 0 bases, with 13 bases left in between. Germline values: CDR1 SNHLY, CDR2 FYNNEI. As DNA, the CDR3 is TGTGCCAGCATCGGACAGAGGAGCTCCTACAATGAGCAGTTCTTC. This translates into CASIGQRSSYNEQFF.

The chain employs TRBV28 and TRBJ1-2; D is possibly TRBD1 (5 bases). Per the germline V gene, CDR1 is MDHEN and CDR2 is SYDVKM. V was shortened by 4 bases and J by 5 bases, with 11 bases between the two germline ends. There are 13 residues in the CDR3. The CDR3 bases are TGTGCCAGCAGTTCGACAGAGAGTTATGGCTACACCTTC. Protein: CASSSTESYGYTF.

The chain has TRBV27 and TRBJ1-5; the match to TRBD1 covers 8 bases. CDR1 is MNHEY, CDR2 SMNVEV, per germline (reference sequence). The CDR3 loop spans 16 amino acids. V shed 5 bases, J shed 5 bases, and the junction held 11 bases outside the gene matches. The CDR3 spells CASSLRPGQEDQPQHF. The CDR3 region has the DNA TGTGCCAGCAGTCTCAGACCGGGACAGGAGGATCAGCCCCAGCATTTT.

J is TRBJ2-2 and V is TRBV5-6, with D possibly TRBD1 on 6 matching bases. The ends were cut back, 0 bases at V and 2 bases at J, with 8 bases in the middle. Germline V gives CDR1 SGHDT, CDR2 YYEEEE. The CDR3 length is 15 residues. DNA of the CDR3: TGTGCCAGCAGCTTGGGGACAGTAAACACCGGGGAGCTGTTTTTT. The encoded protein is CASSLGTVNTGELFF.

V is TRBV5-5 and J is TRBJ1-5; TRBD1 matches at 7 bases. The CDR3 consists of 15 residues. V gave up 4 bases and J gave up 3 bases; unmatched junction bases: 7. Germline values: CDR1 SGHKS, CDR2 YYEKEE (reference sequence). The CDR3 nucleotides are TGTGCCAGCAGCCCGAGGGGGCTTCTCAATCAGCCCCAGCATTTT. Translated, it gives CASSPRGLLNQPQHF. Combining the CDR3 with reference TRBV5-5 and TRBJ1-5 gives the whole variable domain DAGVTQSPTHLIKTRGQQVTLRCSPISGHKSVSWYQQVLGQGPQFIFQYYEKEERGRGNFPDRFSARQFPNYSSELNVNALLLGDSALYLCASSPRGLLNQPQHFGDGTRLSIL.

V is TRBV4-1 and J is TRBJ2-2; TRBD2 aligns across 13 bases. The CDR3 loop spans 18 amino acids. In germline, CDR1 is MGHRA, CDR2 YSYEKL. After removal of 1 base from V and 5 bases from J, the junction contained 7 bases not matched to a gene. The CDR3 spells CASSQGALAGGLTGELFF. CDR3 coding DNA: TGCGCCAGCAGCCAAGGAGCACTAGCGGGGGGGTTGACCGGGGAGCTGTTTTTT.

The chain has TRBV27 and TRBJ2-3, with D tentatively TRBD2 (5 bases). Germline CDR1 MNHEY, CDR2 SMNVEV (reference sequence). V lost 5 bases, J lost 7 bases, and 13 bases lay in between. The CDR3 covers 13 residues. CDR3 bases: TGTGCCAGCAGTCTGTCTAGCTCATATACGCAGTATTTT. Translated, it gives CASSLSSSYTQYF.

This chain links TRBV4-1 with TRBJ2-7; D possibly corresponds to TRBD2 (6 bases). V lost 1 base and J 4 bases, leaving 14 bases between the germline ends. This CDR3 is 15 amino acids long. The germline V gene encodes CDR1 MGHRA and CDR2 YSYEKL. This CDR3 reads CASSQGPAAGYEQYF. Here the CDR3 DNA reads TGCGCCAGCAGCCAAGGGCCGGCGGCGGGGTACGAGCAGTACTTC.

This clone was seen more than once but under ten times. This CDR3 reads CASRPIPGGGQGNVLLHF. The CDR3 nucleotides read TGTGCCAGCAGACCTATCCCTGGCGGGGGACAGGGGAATGTTCTCCTCCACTTT. This chain links TRBV6-4 with TRBJ1-6, with 10 nucleotides matching TRBD1. V gave up 6 bases and J gave up 15 bases; unmatched junction bases: 23. The germline CDR1 and CDR2 sequences are MRHNA and SNTAGT. The CDR3 sequence is 18 residues long.

This clone was counted a few times. This chain links TRBV9 with TRBJ1-6; 7 bases fit TRBD1. The CDR3 runs to 14 residues. Germline CDR1 is SGDLS and CDR2 is YYNGEE. V shed 0 bases and J 10 bases; nucleotides not matched to a gene: 4. The CDR3 nucleotides are TGTGCCAGCAGCGTAGGACAGGGCTACTCACCCCTCCACTTT. Translation gives CASSVGQGYSPLHF.

The rearrangement uses TRBV5-1 and TRBJ1-5; D may be TRBD1 (5 bases). Per germline, CDR1 SGHRS and CDR2 YFSETQ. With 0 bases removed from V and 7 bases from J, the gap between germline ends came to 14 bases. The CDR3 has 15 residues. The CDR3 spells CASSLGGGFYQPQHF. The CDR3 nucleotides are TGCGCCAGCAGCTTGGGCGGGGGATTTTACCAGCCCCAGCATTTT.

This clone was observed once. The chain uses TRBV7-2 and TRBJ2-7; D is perhaps TRBD1 (7 bases). With 7 bases removed from V and 0 bases from J, the gap between germline ends came to 13 bases. The CDR3 sequence is 14 residues long. From germline, CDR1 is SGHTA and CDR2 FQGNSA. This chain's CDR3 is CASTPGGTSYEQYF. The CDR3 nucleotides read TGTGCCAGCACGCCAGGGGGGACCTCCTACGAGCAGTACTTC.

This clone was found a few times. This chain connects TRBV5-4 to TRBJ2-3; the D gene is possibly TRBD2 (5 bases). Per germline, CDR1 SGHNT and CDR2 YYREEE (reference sequence). The CDR3 has 15 residues. V lost 4 bases and J lost 0, with 12 bases in between. CDR3 loop: CASSRGIASTDTQYF. CDR3 coding DNA: TGTGCCAGCAGCCGAGGGATTGCTAGCACAGATACGCAGTATTTT.

The chain is built from TRBV5-1 and TRBJ2-5, with 8 nucleotides matching TRBD2. The germline V gene has CDR1 SGHRS and CDR2 YFSETQ. V was pared by 0 bases and J by 5 bases, with 9 bases of the junction left unmatched. This CDR3 region has 16 residues. The CDR3 is CASSLELAGSVETQYF. The CDR3 nucleotides read TGCGCCAGCAGCTTGGAATTAGCGGGGAGTGTGGAGACCCAGTACTTC.

As concerns this clone: This same CDR3 is encoded by further DNA sequences in the sample. The rearrangement uses TRBV11-2 and TRBJ2-2; 7 bases line up with TRBD2. The CDR3 is 14 amino acids. The V and J ends lost 3 bases and 4 bases, in that order; junction bases with no gene match: 2. Germline V gene lookup returns CDR1 SGHAT and CDR2 FQNNGV. CDR3 DNA: TGTGCCAGCAGCTTCAGCGGGGCCACCGGGGAGCTGTTTTTT. This codes for CASSFSGATGELFF.

As for this clone: A junction boundary mismatches the germline segment, possibly from a read error. J is TRBJ2-2 and V is TRBV7-7, with 10 bases matching TRBD1. The germline V gene has CDR1 SSHAT and CDR2 FNYEAQ (reference sequence). This CDR3 region has 13 residues. The CDR3 is CASKGQGPGELFF. The CDR3, as DNA: TGTGCTAGCAAGGGACAGGGGCCCGGGGAGCTGTTTTTT.

This sequence joins TRBV5-4 and TRBJ1-6, with a weak D call TRBD1 (5 bases). CDR1 and CDR2 from the germline V gene are SGHNT and YYREEE (reference sequence). V was trimmed by 4 bases and J by 11 bases, leaving 13 bases between them. The CDR3 loop spans 13 amino acids. Here the CDR3 DNA reads TGTGCCAGCAGCCCTCTCGGGGGTACACCCCTCCACTTT. This translates into CASSPLGGTPLHF.

The rearrangement uses TRBV29-1 and TRBJ2-1; TRBD1 agrees at 10 bases. Unmatched junction bases numbered 6, after V lost 7 bases and J lost 6 bases. Germline CDR1 and CDR2: SQVTM and ANQGSEA. CDR3 size: 13 residues. Here the CDR3 DNA reads TGCAGCGGGGGACAGGGGAATTTCAATGAGCAGTTCTTC. This codes for CSGGQGNFNEQFF.